This T cell receptor beta chain was recorded in a study of blood T cell repertoires in COVID-19 (TCRdb year 2020). About the study as a whole: Samples from collaborators originated in the United States, Italy and Spain and spanned both the acute and convalescent phases of COVID-19. Subjects who had been exposed to COVID-19, were actively infected with it, or had recovered from it provided the deeply sampled blood TCRbeta repertoires that made up the dataset. The prospective study material was composed of cDNA or gDNA derived from T cells, B-cell-depleted T cells, or PBMCs. The repertoires were released in a freely available public database intended as a resource for research on the immune response to SARS-CoV-2. The sample metadata nearly always contained a de-identified subject ID, COVID-19 status, age in years and sex. Where available, HLA class I and class II types were taken from metadata supplied by the sample provider and were not determined by assay-based typing. Samples came from the ongoing ImmuneRACE study (first 160 participants) plus 1,254 subjects from 6 global collaborators.

On this clone: The target of this receptor is not known. Per-base qualities were not stored, and no clone one base away is much larger.

Overall study outcomes, separate from this receptor: The quantity of clinical and demographic metadata differed by source and by participant and was supplied without curation.

The collaborating institutions used their own protocols to collect whole blood in K2EDTA tubes. For TCRbeta analysis, collaborators shipped samples as frozen whole blood, isolated PBMCs, or DNA extracted from either of those sample types. CDR1 and CDR2, per the germline V gene (reference sequence), are LNHDA and SQIVND. Trimming accounts for 5 bases at V and 6 bases at J, while the number of junction bases matched to no gene is 6. The CDR3 runs 13 amino acids, cysteine and phenylalanine included. This entry keeps only the CDR3 DNA: 39 bases, framed from base 1. TCRbeta CDR3 regions were amplified from genomic DNA by means of the immunoSEQ Assay, a bias-controlled multiplex PCR. Processing in the source paper ran as follows. Nucleated cell counts per sample were estimated from amplification of reference gene primers within the assay. To quantify the absolute abundance of each unique TCRbeta CDR3 rearrangement, sequence reads were collapsed and filtered. Productive Simpson clonality was computed per sample as the square root of Simpson's diversity index over productive rearrangements. Here the immuneACCESS table is served through TCRdb, limited to in-frame sequences with V and J called. Missing clones are a known gap in these copies; in checked studies unresolved V genes cover under half, and the rest lacks a known reason. V, J and clone size reflect that table, while D and trimming were determined from the DNA. Present in this sample are approximately 260,000 clones, about 80% of which were seen just once. The ten largest account for 8% to 9.5% of the sample.

The sample was peripheral blood. The sequence is built from TRBV19 and TRBJ1-2; 7 bases in the middle match TRBD1. This clonotype originated in a human donor in a cohort sampled during active COVID-19. The CDR3 has the sequence CASSQDRANGYTF. The DNA sequence is TGTGCCAGTAGTCAAGACAGGGCCAATGGCTACACCTTC.